This T cell receptor beta chain emerged from a study of blood T cell repertoires in COVID-19. Study in general: The cDNA or gDNA used as material had been derived from T cells, B-cell-depleted T cells, or PBMCs.

Here immunoSEQ multiplex PCR was the method, and the copy in TCRdb shows in-frame clones only, minus some. The table includes over 200,000 clones, less than 85% detected once. Enrolled during active infection, Seattle patients were then followed longitudinally. The CDR3 totals 13 residues. J lost 5 bases, V lost 5 bases, and 5 bases had no gene match. This receptor was taken from a woman aged 80 or over with COVID-19, enrolled during active disease. The chain links TRBV12-3 or TRBV12-4 to TRBJ1-2; TRBD1 matches at 7 bases. Input material: peripheral blood. As DNA, the CDR3 is TGTGCCAGCAGTCTCCAGGGGGGATATGGCTACACCTTC. Its translation: CASSLQGGYGYTF.